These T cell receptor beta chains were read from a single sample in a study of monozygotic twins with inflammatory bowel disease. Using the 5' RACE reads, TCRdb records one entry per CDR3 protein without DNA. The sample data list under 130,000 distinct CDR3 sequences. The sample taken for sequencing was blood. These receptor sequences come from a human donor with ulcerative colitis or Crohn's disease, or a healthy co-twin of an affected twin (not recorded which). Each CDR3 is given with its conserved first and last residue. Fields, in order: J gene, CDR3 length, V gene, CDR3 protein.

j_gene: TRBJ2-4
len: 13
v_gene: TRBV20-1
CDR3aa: CSAGGIAKNIQYF

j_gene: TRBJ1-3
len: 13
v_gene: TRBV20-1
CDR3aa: CSARTGSRNTIYF

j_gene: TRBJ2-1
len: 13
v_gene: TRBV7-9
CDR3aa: CASSPTAYNEQFF

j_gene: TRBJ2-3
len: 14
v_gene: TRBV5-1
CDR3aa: CASSLEGTTDTQYF

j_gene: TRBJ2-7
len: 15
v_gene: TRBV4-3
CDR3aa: CASSQDSTGFNEQYF

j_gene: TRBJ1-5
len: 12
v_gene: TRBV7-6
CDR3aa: CASSLRTGGTRF

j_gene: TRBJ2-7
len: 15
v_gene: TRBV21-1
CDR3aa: CASNKAGLLFHEQYF

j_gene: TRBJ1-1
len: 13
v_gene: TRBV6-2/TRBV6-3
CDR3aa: CASRKQGFTEAFF

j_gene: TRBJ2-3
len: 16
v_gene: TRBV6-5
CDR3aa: CASSLPEPPGTDTQYF

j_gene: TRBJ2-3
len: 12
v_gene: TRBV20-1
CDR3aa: CSAVLPPDTQYF